The 17 T cell receptor beta chains below come from one sample, sequenced in a study of blood T cell repertoires in COVID-19. Repertoires were generated with immunoSEQ multiplex PCR, while TCRdb's copy carries only in-frame clones and drops some. The sample lists approximately 150,000 clones, approximately 86% occurring once. The sequencing input was peripheral blood. These receptors were collected from a woman at least 80 years old with COVID-19, enrolled during active disease.

The V call is TRBV5-1, the J call TRBJ1-2; 8 bases line up with TRBD1. The junction had 13 bases not matched to a gene; V was cut back by 4 bases and J by 2 bases. This CDR3 contains 17 residues. Germline V gene lookup returns CDR1 SGHRS and CDR2 YFSETQ. For the CDR3, the DNA is TGCGCCAGCAGCCCCTCAGGGGGCCCTACTGGGAACTATGGCTACACCTTC. Its protein is CASSPSGGPTGNYGYTF.

The rearrangement uses TRBV19 and TRBJ1-2; unclear D gene. Germline CDR1 and CDR2: LNHDA and SQIVND (reference sequence). The CDR3 covers 16 residues. Trimming took off 4 bases at V and 5 bases at J, with 20 bases between the two ends. The DNA of the CDR3 is TGTGCCAGTAGTACAACCCCCGACGGAGCCCCATATGGCTACACCTTC. Encoded protein: CASSTTPDGAPYGYTF. The entire variable domain, with the rest obtained from reference TRBV19 and TRBJ1-2, is as follows: DGGITQSPKYLFRKEGQNVTLSCEQNLNHDAMYWYRQDPGQGLRLIYYSQIVNDFQKGDIAEGYSVSREKKESFPLTVTSAQKNPTAFYLCASSTTPDGAPYGYTFGSGTRLTVV.

The chain carries TRBV27 and TRBJ1-5; TRBD1 is a possible D gene (6 bases). Trimming removed 5 bases from V and 4 bases from J, with 21 bases in between. CDR1 and CDR2 from the germline V gene are MNHEY and SMNVEV (reference sequence). There are 17 residues in the CDR3. This CDR3 reads CASSKAAGELTNQPQHF. The CDR3, as DNA: TGTGCCAGCAGTAAAGCAGCAGGGGAGTTAACGAATCAGCCCCAGCATTTT.

The chain combines TRBV5-4 with TRBJ2-1; a weak D match, TRBD1 (6 bases). The CDR3 sequence is 14 residues long. Per germline, CDR1 SGHNT and CDR2 YYREEE (reference sequence). Deletions cut 4 bases from V and 8 bases from J, with 16 bases between. CDR3 DNA sequence: TGTGCCAGCAGCACCCCGACAGGCACCGATGAGCAGTTCTTC. This encodes CASSTPTGTDEQFF.

This clone was observed once. V is TRBV7-8 and J is TRBJ2-5; D unresolved. V lost 7 bases and J lost 5, with 23 bases in between. Looked up from germline, CDR1 is SGHVS and CDR2 is FQNEAQ. CDR3 length: 16 amino acids. Here the CDR3 reads CASTPRRFEVSETQYF. CDR3 in DNA: TGTGCCAGCACCCCCCGGCGGTTCGAGGTTTCGGAGACCCAGTACTTC.

The chain carries TRBV18 and TRBJ1-1; D not certain. Trimming pared 2 bases from V and 10 bases from J, leaving 20 bases between. The CDR3 has 15 residues. Germline V gene data show CDR1 as KGHSH and CDR2 as LQKENI. The CDR3 region is CASSPRDGELSVAFF. The CDR3, as DNA: TGTGCCAGCTCACCAAGAGACGGGGAATTGAGTGTAGCTTTCTTT. Based on the CDR3 plus reference TRBV18 and TRBJ1-1, the full variable domain is NAGVMQNPRHLVRRRGQEARLRCSPMKGHSHVYWYRQLPEEGLKFMVYLQKENIIDESGMPKERFSAEFPKEGPSILRIQQVVRGDSAAYFCASSPRDGELSVAFFGQGTRLTVV.

This clone was detected only a few times. The rearrangement uses TRBV18 and TRBJ2-7; 10 bases are a match to TRBD1. The CDR3 has 16 amino acids. J was trimmed by 2 bases and V by 0 bases; bases with no gene match: 4. Germline CDR1 reads KGHSH; CDR2 reads LQKENI. CDR3 sequence reads: CASSPPGTGATYEQYF. Here the CDR3 DNA reads TGTGCCAGCTCACCACCAGGGACAGGGGCAACCTACGAGCAGTACTTC.

V gene TRBV28 combines with J gene TRBJ1-6; D is undetermined. The germline V gene has CDR1 MDHEN and CDR2 SYDVKM. The V end was cut by 6 bases, the J end by 7 bases, with 16 bases between. CDR3 size: 15 residues. The CDR3 region has the DNA TGTGCCAGCAGCTCTGGTGAGGGTGTGAATTCACCCCTCCACTTT. Its protein product is CASSSGEGVNSPLHF.

This chain connects TRBV9 to TRBJ2-1, with 9 bases fitting TRBD1. Per the germline V gene, CDR1 is SGDLS and CDR2 is YYNGEE. V shed 1 base, J shed 9 bases, and the junction held 14 bases outside the gene matches. This CDR3 has 17 amino acids. CDR3 DNA sequence: TGTGCCAGCAGCGTAAGGCCCCCGGGACAGGGAGGAAGTGAGCAGTTCTTC. As protein: CASSVRPPGQGGSEQFF.

This clone came up once. The chain links TRBV27 to TRBJ2-2, with TRBD1 identical over 10 bases. Germline-derived CDR1 and CDR2 are MNHEY and SMNVEV (reference sequence). This CDR3 has 16 residues. Germline trimming cut 5 bases from V and 4 bases from J; bases unmatched to any gene: 7. The CDR3 loop is CASSPPGTGATGELFF. DNA for the CDR3: TGTGCCAGCAGTCCCCCCGGGACAGGGGCCACCGGGGAGCTGTTTTTT.

The sample holds a few counts of this clone. The J gene is TRBJ2-1, the V gene TRBV4-1, with 8 bases fitting TRBD1. V lost 3 bases and J lost 2; bases outside the gene matches: 3. CDR3 size: 15 residues. The germline gives CDR1 MGHRA, CDR2 YSYEKL. This CDR3 reads CASSHGQGPYNEQFF. Here the CDR3 DNA reads TGCGCCAGCAGCCATGGACAGGGCCCCTACAATGAGCAGTTCTTC.

V usage is TRBV4-1 and J usage is TRBJ2-7, with 9 bases matching TRBD1. The V gene's germline CDR1 is MGHRA and CDR2 YSYEKL. Unmatched junction bases numbered 12, after V lost 4 bases and J lost 5 bases. The CDR3 runs 16 residues. The CDR3 DNA sequence: TGCGCCAGCAGCCCCCAGGGGGGGACAGGGAGAGACGAGCAGTACTTC. Its protein is CASSPQGGTGRDEQYF.

The V call is TRBV10-1, the J call TRBJ1-1; a weak D match, TRBD1 (5 bases). This CDR3 is 16 amino acids long. The germline V gene encodes CDR1 WNHNN and CDR2 SYGVQD (reference sequence). Trimming stripped 8 bases from V and 1 base from J, with 20 bases between. Here the CDR3 reads CASSLGRNSKNTEAFF. As DNA, the CDR3 is TGCGCCAGCTCGCTGGGGCGGAATTCAAAGAACACTGAAGCTTTCTTT.

In this sample, this clone turned up once. The chain has TRBV10-3 and TRBJ2-2; tentatively, D is TRBD1 (6 bases). This CDR3 is 14 amino acids long. Germline V gives CDR1 ENHRY, CDR2 SYGVKD. V lost 3 bases, J lost 6 bases, and 11 bases lay in between. CDR3 protein: CAISDLTGPGELFF. The DNA of the CDR3 is TGTGCCATCAGTGACCTAACAGGGCCCGGGGAGCTGTTTTTT.

The genes are TRBV20-1 and TRBJ2-4; the D gene is possibly TRBD2 (5 bases). Looked up from germline, CDR1 is DFQATT and CDR2 is SNEGSKA (reference sequence). The CDR3 contains 13 residues. Trimming took 3 bases from V and 7 from J, leaving 13 bases between them. CDR3 nucleotides: TGCAGTGCTAGTACCACTAGATTGAACATTCAGTACTTC. Protein: CSASTTRLNIQYF.

The chain recombines TRBV5-1 with TRBJ2-1; D is perhaps TRBD1 (5 bases). The CDR3 is 14 residues long. V was clipped by 5 bases and J by 2 bases, with 11 bases between them. Per germline, CDR1 SGHRS and CDR2 YFSETQ. This CDR3 reads CASSSGSAYNEQFF. The CDR3 DNA reads TGCGCCAGCAGTTCAGGGTCCGCCTACAATGAGCAGTTCTTC.

This chain links TRBV10-1 with TRBJ1-1, with D possibly matching TRBD1 (5 bases). The germline V gene has CDR1 WNHNN and CDR2 SYGVQD (reference sequence). Trimming removed 4 bases from V and 4 bases from J, with 16 bases in between. The CDR3 runs to 15 residues. The CDR3 reads CASSGGVGGRTEAFF. The CDR3 bases are TGCGCCAGCAGTGGAGGTGTGGGGGGACGCACTGAAGCTTTCTTT.